This is a list of T cell receptor beta chains from one sample in a study of T cell responses to AZD1222 COVID-19 vaccine. Here immunoSEQ multiplex PCR was the method, and the copy in TCRdb shows in-frame clones only, minus some. The table lists under 150,000 clones, roughly 90% of them singletons, with 1.1% in the top ten. The material sequenced was peripheral blood, taken on day 0 of AZD1222 vaccination. All receptors come from an adult in good health. CDR3s include the opening cysteine and the closing phenylalanine or tryptophan. D genes are given only for firm matches. Rows may omit the clone size; those that give it use once, few, many or a size class.

TRBJ2-2 - - TRBV5-4 CASSLLGNTGELFF TGTGCCAGCAGCTTGCTCGGGAACACCGGGGAGCTGTTTTTT
TRBJ2-3 TRBD1 - TRBV7-9 CASSFIGTGFGTQYF TGTGCCAGCAGCTTCATCGGGACAGGCTTCGGTACGCAGTATTTT
TRBJ1-1 TRBD1 - TRBV7-9 CACPPGQGPEAFF TGTGCCTGTCCCCCGGGACAGGGACCTGAAGCTTTCTTT
TRBJ2-3 TRBD2 - TRBV10-3 CAISTPGLVGDTQYF TGTGCCATCAGTACACCGGGACTAGTGGGAGATACGCAGTATTTT
TRBJ1-2 - - TRBV5-4 CASSLERGRRATF TGTGCCAGCAGCTTGGAACGGGGTAGACGGGCCACCTTC
TRBJ2-7 - - TRBV18 CASSPPGRQGYEQYF TGTGCCAGCTCACCACCGGGTAGGCAGGGCTACGAGCAGTACTTC
TRBJ1-5 TRBD1 - TRBV15 CATGDRAGQPQHF TGTGCCACCGGAGACAGGGCAGGCCAGCCCCAGCATTTT
TRBJ1-4 - - TRBV5-5 CASSFMGGSNEKLFF TGTGCCAGCAGCTTCATGGGCGGGTCAAATGAAAAACTGTTTTTT
TRBJ2-5 - - TRBV7-9 CASSPSPGRETQYF TGTGCCAGCAGCCCCTCCCCGGGGAGAGAGACCCAGTACTTC
TRBJ2-7 - - TRBV19 CASSIGPSGVYEQYF TGTGCCAGTAGTATAGGCCCCTCGGGGGTCTACGAGCAGTACTTC
TRBJ1-5 - - TRBV3-1/TRBV3-2 CASSQAGGVMTQHF TGTGCCAGCAGCCAAGCAGGTGGGGTTATGACCCAGCATTTT
TRBJ2-3 - - TRBV27 CASSFRFSKGHPADTQYF TGTGCCAGCAGTTTCCGGTTTAGTAAGGGCCACCCGGCAGATACGCAGTATTTT
TRBJ1-1 TRBD1 once TRBV19 CASSTRDRGIGAFF TGTGCCAGTAGTACCCGGGACAGGGGGATTGGGGCTTTCTTT
TRBJ2-3 - - TRBV6-5 CASSPFRGPDTQYF TGTGCCAGCAGCCCCTTCCGTGGCCCAGATACGCAGTATTTT
TRBJ2-3 - - TRBV29-1 CSVAVTDTQYF TGCAGCGTTGCTGTCACAGATACGCAGTATTTT
TRBJ2-6 TRBD1 - TRBV5-5 CASSLEGGAVGANVLTF TGTGCCAGCAGCTTGGAAGGGGGCGCGGTTGGGGCCAACGTCCTGACTTTC
TRBJ2-1 - - TRBV11-3 CASSFSAGSYNEQFF TGTGCCAGCAGCTTTAGTGCGGGCTCCTACAATGAGCAGTTCTTC
TRBJ1-2 - - TRBV9 CASFRGANGYTF TGTGCCAGCTTCCGGGGGGCGAATGGCTACACCTTC
TRBJ2-7 TRBD2 - TRBV7-2 CASSLVAGAEYEQYF TGTGCCAGCAGCTTAGTGGCGGGAGCGGAATACGAGCAGTACTTC
TRBJ2-1 TRBD2 - TRBV11-3 CASSRTSGRRSYNEQFF TGTGCCAGCTCCAGGACTAGCGGGAGGAGGTCCTACAATGAGCAGTTCTTC
TRBJ1-5 - - TRBV6-6 CASTPTNSNQPQHF TGTGCCAGCACCCCCACAAATAGCAATCAGCCCCAGCATTTT
TRBJ1-2 TRBD1 - TRBV10-3 CAISETGQLAYGYTF TGTGCCATCAGTGAGACGGGACAGTTGGCCTATGGCTACACCTTC
TRBJ1-5 - - TRBV6-5 CASSRGHYSNQPQHF TGTGCCAGCAGTCGTGGCCACTATAGCAATCAGCCCCAGCATTTT
TRBJ2-7 - - TRBV5-1 CASSFQPITSYEQYF TGCGCCAGCAGCTTTCAACCGATCACCTCCTACGAGCAGTACTTC
TRBJ1-2 TRBD1 - TRBV5-4 CASSLDRGGYTF TGTGCCAGCAGCTTAGACAGGGGTGGCTACACCTTC
TRBJ2-5 TRBD2 - TRBV30 CAWSRASGSVETQYF TGTGCCTGGAGTCGGGCTAGCGGGAGTGTAGAGACCCAGTACTTC
TRBJ1-2 TRBD1 once TRBV5-6 CASSFDRAPYGYTF TGTGCCAGCAGCTTTGACAGGGCCCCTTATGGCTACACCTTC
TRBJ1-2 - - TRBV6-5 CASSYPKGYGYTF TGTGCCAGCAGTTACCCGAAAGGGTATGGCTACACCTTC
TRBJ2-7 TRBD2 - TRBV6-2/TRBV6-3 CASSYLSSGLRYEQYF TGTGCCAGCAGTTATCTTTCTAGCGGGCTCCGGTACGAGCAGTACTTC
TRBJ1-4 - - TRBV7-9 CASSPDSNEKLFF TGTGCCAGCAGCCCGGACAGTAATGAAAAACTGTTTTTT
TRBJ1-2 - - TRBV9 CASSVKATTRAGSGYTF TGTGCCAGCAGCGTAAAAGCCACTACTCGTGCAGGGAGTGGCTACACCTTC
TRBJ2-4 TRBD1 - TRBV27 CASSVTGRTNIQYF TGTGCCAGCAGTGTGACAGGGAGAACAAACATTCAGTACTTC
TRBJ1-2 - - TRBV20-1 CSALGSYGYTF TGCAGTGCCCTGGGGAGCTATGGCTACACCTTC
TRBJ2-7 TRBD1 - TRBV2 CASSDNWAPATGLSSYEQYF TGTGCCAGCAGCGACAATTGGGCCCCGGCGACAGGGCTGAGCTCCTACGAGCAGTACTTC
TRBJ2-5 - - TRBV7-9 CASSLVMGGGETQYF TGTGCCAGCAGCTTAGTCATGGGAGGTGGAGAGACCCAGTACTTC
TRBJ2-7 TRBD2 - TRBV12-5 CASGPRTSGTYEQYF TGTGCTAGTGGTCCGCGGACTAGCGGGACTTACGAGCAGTACTTC
TRBJ1-2 - - TRBV5-1 CASSLGYDSTYGYTF TGCGCCAGCAGCTTGGGATACGACAGCACCTATGGCTACACCTTC
TRBJ2-7 - - TRBV2 CASSSVNEQYF TGTGCCAGCAGTTCTGTTAACGAGCAGTACTTC